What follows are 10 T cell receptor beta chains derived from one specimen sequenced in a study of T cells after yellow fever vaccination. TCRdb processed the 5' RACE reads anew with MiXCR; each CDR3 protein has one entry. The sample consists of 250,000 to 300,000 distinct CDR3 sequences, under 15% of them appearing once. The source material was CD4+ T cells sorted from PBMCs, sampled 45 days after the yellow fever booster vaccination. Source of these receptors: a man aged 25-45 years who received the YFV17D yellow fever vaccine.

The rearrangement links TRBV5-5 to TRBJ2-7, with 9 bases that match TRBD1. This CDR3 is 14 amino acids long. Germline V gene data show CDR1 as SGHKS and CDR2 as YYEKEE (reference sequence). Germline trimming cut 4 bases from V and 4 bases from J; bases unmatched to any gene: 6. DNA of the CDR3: TGTGCCAGCAGCCTCTCGGGGACAGGGTACGAGCAGTACTTC. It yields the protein CASSLSGTGYEQYF.

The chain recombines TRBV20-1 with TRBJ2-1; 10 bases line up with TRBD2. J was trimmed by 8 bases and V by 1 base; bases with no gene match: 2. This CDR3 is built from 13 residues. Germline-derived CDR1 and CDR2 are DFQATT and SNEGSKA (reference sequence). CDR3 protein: CSARALAGDEQFF. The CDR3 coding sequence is TGCAGTGCTAGAGCGCTAGCGGGAGATGAGCAGTTCTTC.

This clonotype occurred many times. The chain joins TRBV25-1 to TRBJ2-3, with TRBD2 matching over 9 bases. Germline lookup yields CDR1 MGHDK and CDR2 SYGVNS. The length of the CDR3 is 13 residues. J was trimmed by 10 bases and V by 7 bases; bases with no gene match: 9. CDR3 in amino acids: CASMASGTASQYF. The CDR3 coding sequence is TGTGCCAGCATGGCTAGCGGGACTGCTTCGCAGTATTTT.

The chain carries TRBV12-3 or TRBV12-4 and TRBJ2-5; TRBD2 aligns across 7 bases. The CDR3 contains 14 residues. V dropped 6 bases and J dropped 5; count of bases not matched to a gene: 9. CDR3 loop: CASRRAGDGETQYF. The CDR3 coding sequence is TGTGCCAGCAGGAGGGCGGGAGATGGGGAGACCCAGTACTTC.

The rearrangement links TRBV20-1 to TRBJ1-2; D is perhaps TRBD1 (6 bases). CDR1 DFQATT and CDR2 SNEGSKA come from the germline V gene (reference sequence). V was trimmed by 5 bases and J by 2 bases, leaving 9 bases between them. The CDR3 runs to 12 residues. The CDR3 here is CSAVRGNYGYTF. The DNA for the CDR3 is TGCAGTGCTGTGAGGGGGAACTATGGCTACACCTTC.

CDR3 in amino acids: CASSLGTGSTFF. The CDR3 DNA sequence: TGTGCCAGCAGTTTGGGGACAGGGTCGACTTTCTTT. The J gene is TRBJ1-1, the V gene TRBV12-3 or TRBV12-4; 9 bases align to TRBD1. This CDR3 spans 12 amino acids. The trim removed 3 bases at V and 12 bases at J, leaving 5 bases unmatched.

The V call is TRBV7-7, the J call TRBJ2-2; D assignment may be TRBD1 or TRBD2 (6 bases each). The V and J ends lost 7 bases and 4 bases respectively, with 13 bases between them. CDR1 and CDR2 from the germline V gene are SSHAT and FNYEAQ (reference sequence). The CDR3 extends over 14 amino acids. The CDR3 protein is CASTKGGGTGELFF. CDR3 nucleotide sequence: TGTGCCAGCACGAAGGGGGGCGGCACCGGGGAGCTGTTTTTT.

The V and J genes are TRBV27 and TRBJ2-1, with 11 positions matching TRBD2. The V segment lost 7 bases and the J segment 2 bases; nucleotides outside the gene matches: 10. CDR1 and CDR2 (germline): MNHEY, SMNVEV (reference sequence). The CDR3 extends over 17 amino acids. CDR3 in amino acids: CASTNPGTSGAYNEQFF. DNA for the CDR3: TGTGCCAGCACCAATCCAGGGACTAGCGGAGCCTACAATGAGCAGTTCTTC.

The DNA for the CDR3 is TGTGCCAGCAGCTTAGGCGGCAGCGAGCAGTACTTC. Encoded protein: CASSLGGSEQYF. The chain carries TRBV7-9 and TRBJ2-7; unclear D gene. The CDR3 contains 12 residues. Looked up from germline, CDR1 is SEHNR and CDR2 is FQNEAQ (reference sequence). V was cut by 1 base and J by 6 bases, with 7 bases left in between. The whole variable domain, filled in from reference TRBV7-9 and TRBJ2-7, reads DTGVSQNPRHKITKRGQNVTFRCDPISEHNRLYWYRQTLGQGPEFLTYFQNEAQLEKSRLLSDRFSAERPKGSFSTLEIQRTEQGDSAMYLCASSLGGSEQYFGPGTRLTVT.

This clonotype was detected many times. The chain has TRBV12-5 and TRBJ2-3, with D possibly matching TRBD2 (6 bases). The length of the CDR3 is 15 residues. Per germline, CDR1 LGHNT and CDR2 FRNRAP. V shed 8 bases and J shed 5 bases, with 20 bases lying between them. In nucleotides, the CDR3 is TGTGCTAGTCTGCAGAGCGGGCTGGAGGGAGATACGCAGTATTTT. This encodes CASLQSGLEGDTQYF.